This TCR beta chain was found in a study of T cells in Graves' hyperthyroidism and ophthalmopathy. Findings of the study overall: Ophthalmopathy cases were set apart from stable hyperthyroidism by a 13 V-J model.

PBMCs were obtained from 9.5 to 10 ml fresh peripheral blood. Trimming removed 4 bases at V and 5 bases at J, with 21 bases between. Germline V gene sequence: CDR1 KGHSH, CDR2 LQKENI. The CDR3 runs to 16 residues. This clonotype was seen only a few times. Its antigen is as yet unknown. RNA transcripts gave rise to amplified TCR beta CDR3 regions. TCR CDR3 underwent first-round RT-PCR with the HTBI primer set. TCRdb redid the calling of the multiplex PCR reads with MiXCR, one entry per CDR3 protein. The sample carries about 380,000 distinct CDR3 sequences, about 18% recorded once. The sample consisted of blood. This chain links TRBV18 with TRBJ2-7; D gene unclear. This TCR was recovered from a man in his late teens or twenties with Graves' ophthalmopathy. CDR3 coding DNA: TGTGCCAGCTCACTGCAGATGAAAACGGTGGATCACGAGCAGTACTTC. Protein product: CASSLQMKTVDHEQYF.